Below, 4 T cell receptor beta chains from the same sample are listed, as sequenced in a study of T cells in Graves' hyperthyroidism and ophthalmopathy. Amplified TCR beta CDR3 regions came from RNA transcripts. First-round RT-PCR targeting the TCR CDR3 was performed with the HTBI primer set. From the multiplex PCR reads, TCRdb called clonotypes with MiXCR, one entry per CDR3 protein. The profile shows some 350,000 distinct CDR3 sequences, roughly 25% of them singletons. The sample taken for sequencing was blood. The receptor source for this set is a man aged 50-60 years with Graves' hyperthyroidism.

The V and J genes are TRBV20-1 and TRBJ2-5; weak D call: TRBD2 (5 bases). CDR3 length: 14 amino acids. Germline CDR1 reads DFQATT; CDR2 reads SNEGSKA (reference sequence). Deletions cut 4 bases from V and 4 bases from J, with 16 bases between. As DNA, the CDR3 is TGCAGTGCTATCCAACGGACTTCCTTAGAGACCCAGTACTTC. It translates to CSAIQRTSLETQYF.

In nucleotides, the CDR3 is TGTGCCAGCAGCCCCAGGGACAGATTGACCTACGAGCAGTACTTC. This codes for CASSPRDRLTYEQYF. This rearrangement joins TRBV9 to TRBJ2-7, with 7 bases lining up with TRBD1. CDR3 size: 15 residues. The germline V gene has CDR1 SGDLS and CDR2 YYNGEE. V lost 4 bases, J lost 2 bases, and 9 bases stayed unmatched.

The chain links TRBV28 to TRBJ2-5; 10 bases line up with TRBD1. The trim removed 4 bases at V and 3 bases at J, leaving 5 bases unmatched. The CDR3 consists of 15 residues. In germline, CDR1 is MDHEN, CDR2 SYDVKM. In nucleotides, the CDR3 is TGTGCCAGCAGTTCCCGGGACAGGGGCGAAGAGACCCAGTACTTC. Protein product: CASSSRDRGEETQYF. Full variable domain (remainder filled in from reference TRBV28 and TRBJ2-5): DVKVTQSSRYLVKRTGEKVFLECVQDMDHENMFWYRQDPGLGLRLIYFSYDVKMKEKGDIPEGYSVSREKKERFSLILESASTNQTSMYLCASSSRDRGEETQYFGPGTRLLVL.

This clonotype was observed a few times. The CDR3 region has the DNA TGTGCCAGCACCTCTCCTAGCGGGAGTTTGGAGACCCAGTACTTC. Translating it yields CASTSPSGSLETQYF. The genes are TRBV28 and TRBJ2-5; 10 positions agree with TRBD2. CDR1 is MDHEN and CDR2 is SYDVKM in the germline V gene. The CDR3 has 15 amino acids. The V gene end was trimmed by 7 bases and the J gene end by 5 bases; junction bases not matched to a gene: 10.